A few counts support the clone carrying this TCR beta chain. The authors ran a second PCR of roughly 7 to 11 cycles using a sample-barcoded 5' primer and a J-beta primer mix. TCRdb reanalysed the 5' RACE reads using MiXCR and keeps one entry per CDR3 protein. Of around 1,100,000 distinct CDR3 sequences listed, more than 30% were seen once; the top ten hold around 12%. The entry originates in a study of blood T cells in healthy people across ages. CDR3 length: 14 amino acids. Germline loops: CDR1 LGHNA, CDR2 YNFKEQ. The V and J ends lost 8 bases and 4 bases, in that order; junction bases with no gene match: 6.

The sequenced sample was blood. The J gene is TRBJ2-1, the V gene TRBV4-2; 9 nucleotides align to TRBD2. This sequence was found in a man aged 18 to 35 in good health. The CDR3 DNA follows: TGTGCCAGCGGGGCGGGGGGGGATTACAATGAGCAGTTCTTC. This translates into CASGAGGDYNEQFF.